These T cell receptor beta chains were read from a single sample in a study of Graves' ophthalmopathy and Graves' hyperthyroidism. TCRdb used MiXCR to reprocess the multiplex PCR reads, holding one entry per CDR3 protein. This repertoire shows about 600,000 distinct CDR3 sequences, about 35% found once; its top ten account for roughly 4%. Sample: peripheral blood or thyroid tissue (not recorded which). The receptors were sampled from an adult man with Graves' hyperthyroidism. Each CDR3 is given with its conserved first and last residue. Each record gives: J gene, V gene, clone size, D gene, CDR3 protein, CDR3 DNA. D genes are given only for firm matches. A row's size may be missing; if present it is once, few, many or a size class.

TRBJ1-4,TRBV20-1,once,.,CSAGTSGRVSEKLFF,TGCAGTGCCGGGACTAGCGGGAGGGTTAGTGAAAAACTGTTTTTT
TRBJ2-7,TRBV12-3/TRBV12-4,many,.,CASSLSGLYEQYF,TGTGCCAGCAGTTTATCTGGTTTATACGAGCAGTACTTC
TRBJ1-5,TRBV29-1,many,.,CSVGQRNQPQHF,TGCAGCGTTGGACAGCGCAATCAGCCCCAGCATTTT
TRBJ2-1,TRBV10-3,few,.,CAISAPGDEQFF,TGTGCCATCAGTGCACCAGGGGATGAGCAGTTCTTC
TRBJ1-2,TRBV7-2,.,.,CASSLGGSGGYGYTF,TGTGCCAGCAGCTTAGGTGGTAGCGGGGGCTATGGCTACACCTTC
TRBJ1-1,TRBV29-1,.,.,CSVGREETDTEAFF,TGCAGCGTTGGAAGGGAGGAGACCGACACTGAAGCTTTCTTT
TRBJ2-2,TRBV12-3/TRBV12-4,many,.,CASSLYAGLNTGELFF,TGTGCCAGCAGTTTATATGCGGGCCTGAACACCGGGGAGCTGTTTTTT
TRBJ2-3,TRBV7-9,.,TRBD2,CASRRTSGVTDTQYF,TGTGCCAGCAGACGTACTAGCGGGGTCACAGATACGCAGTATTTT
TRBJ2-5,TRBV24-1,few,.,CATSPGDVQETQYF,TGTGCCACCTCGCCAGGGGATGTCCAAGAGACCCAGTACTTC
TRBJ2-7,TRBV27,few,.,CASSPFLRLQSPTYEQYF,TGTGCCAGCAGTCCCTTTTTGCGACTCCAATCGCCTACCTACGAGCAGTACTTC
TRBJ1-1,TRBV29-1,many,.,CSVERDTEAFF,TGCAGCGTTGAACGGGACACTGAAGCTTTCTTT
TRBJ2-7,TRBV10-3,.,.,CAISVYWLGGNQDNEQYF,TGTGCCATCAGTGTGTATTGGTTGGGCGGGAATCAAGACAATGAGCAGTACTTC
TRBJ2-5,TRBV15,.,.,CATSLGTAGETQYF,TGTGCCACCAGTCTAGGGACAGCGGGGGAGACCCAGTACTTC
TRBJ1-2,TRBV12-3/TRBV12-4,many,.,CASSFLLTPTNYGYTF,TGTGCCAGCAGTTTTCTCTTAACCCCTACTAACTATGGCTACACCTTC
TRBJ1-1,TRBV5-1,.,.,CASRPGTSNTEAFF,TGCGCCAGCAGACCCGGGACATCTAACACTGAAGCTTTCTTT
TRBJ2-1,TRBV7-9,few,.,CASSLLGHEQFF,TGTGCCAGCAGCTTACTAGGGCATGAGCAGTTCTTC
TRBJ1-2,TRBV27,few,.,CASGRTAVYGYTF,TGTGCCAGCGGAAGGACAGCCGTCTATGGCTACACCTTC
TRBJ2-5,TRBV5-8,many,TRBD1,CASSFSGGPGETQYF,TGTGCCAGCAGCTTCTCAGGGGGCCCCGGGGAGACCCAGTACTTC